This TCR beta chain was captured by sequencing in a study of identical twins. MiXCR was run by TCRdb on the 5' RACE reads, yielding one entry per CDR3 protein. The sample yields roughly 750,000 distinct CDR3 sequences, 20% to 25% seen once. Findings and limits, study-wide: Twins shared out-of-frame alpha sequences with excess low generation probability.

This clonotype showed up just a few times. Its antigen is still unknown. These data were also filed under a second study, of T cells expressing NK-cell markers. That study adds: Sorted CD3+CD56-NKG2C+, CD3+CD56+NKG2C- and CD3+CD56+NKG2C+ T cells were the source of the TCR beta repertoires.

The source material was PBMCs. The TCR was taken from a woman aged 18 to 35 in good health.

This CDR3 is CSARDGRLISSYNEQFF. The CDR3 coding sequence is TGCAGTGCTAGAGATGGGAGGCTCATCAGCTCCTACAATGAGCAGTTCTTC. The chain employs TRBV20-1 and TRBJ2-1, with D maybe TRBD2 (6 bases). The V end lost 0 bases, the J end lost 0 bases, and 15 bases lay between the germline ends. This CDR3 contains 17 residues. The V gene's germline CDR1 is DFQATT and CDR2 SNEGSKA (reference sequence).